This TCR beta chain was sequenced during a study of vaccination effects on CD4 cells after COVID-19. Study summary: ViraFEST expansion of antigen-specific CD4+ T cells with viral peptide pools preceded sequencing. Post-vaccine draws lagged the second dose by a median of 72 days.

The CDR3 is 14 residues long. Trimming stripped 2 bases from V and 5 bases from J, with 12 bases between. Germline loops: CDR1 SGHRS, CDR2 YFSETQ. Study-wide results and caveats: Healthy vaccinees' vaccine-induced clones included only 1 of 255 that recognized common cold coronaviruses.

The data were produced by immunoSEQ multiplex PCR, yet TCRdb's version contains in-frame clones alone and is incomplete. Counted here are under 55,000 clones, around 70% occurring once; the ten biggest clones make up less than 10%. Worth noting for this clone: Antigen unknown.

Investigators separated out CD4+ T cells once around nine days of culture had passed. As their vaccination, participants received two doses of either BNT162b2 or mRNA-1273. IL-2 medium took the place of half the medium on both days 3 and 7. This sequence joins TRBV5-1 and TRBJ2-3; weak D call: TRBD1 (6 bases). The source material was CD4+ T cells from PBMCs cultured without peptide, sampled after COVID-19 vaccination. The origin of this receptor is a human donor who received a COVID-19 vaccine. CDR3 sequence (DNA): TGCGCCAGCAGCTTACAGGGAAACAGAGATACGCAGTATTTT. It encodes CASSLQGNRDTQYF.